This entry lists 3 T cell receptor beta chains sequenced from one sample in a study of blood T cell repertoires in COVID-19. Using immunoSEQ multiplex PCR, the repertoire was profiled, and TCRdb retains in-frame clones only, with some absent. The sample contains approximately 61,000 clones, about 86% of which appear only once. Sequencing input: peripheral blood. The receptors come from a human donor in a cohort sampled during active COVID-19.

The rearrangement joins TRBV9 to TRBJ2-2, with 7 bases matching TRBD2. This CDR3 has 18 amino acids. Trimming cost V 0 bases and J 4 bases; bases outside gene matches: 12. Germline V gives CDR1 SGDLS, CDR2 YYNGEE. The CDR3 DNA reads TGTGCCAGCAGCGTAGAGGGAGGGGACTTAAGAATCACCGGGGAGCTGTTTTTT. This translates into CASSVEGGDLRITGELFF.

This chain joins TRBV7-9 and TRBJ2-1; 7 positions agree with TRBD2. This CDR3 region has 14 residues. The V gene end was trimmed by 8 bases and the J gene end by 0 bases; junction bases not matched to a gene: 4. The germline gives CDR1 SEHNR, CDR2 FQNEAQ (reference sequence). This CDR3 reads CASSLASSYNEQFF. The DNA of the CDR3 is TGTGCCAGCTCACTAGCGAGCTCCTACAATGAGCAGTTCTTC. The full variable domain, completed using reference TRBV7-9 and TRBJ2-1, is DTGVSQNPRHKITKRGQNVTFRCDPISEHNRLYWYRQTLGQGPEFLTYFQNEAQLEKSRLLSDRFSAERPKGSFSTLEIQRTEQGDSAMYLCASSLASSYNEQFFGPGTRLTVL.

The J gene is TRBJ2-2, the V gene TRBV2, with D hard to call. Per the germline V gene, CDR1 is SNHLY and CDR2 is FYNNEI. Trimming shortened V by 2 bases and J by 0 bases, and 7 bases separated the two germline ends. This CDR3 is 15 amino acids long. As DNA, the CDR3 is TGTGCCAGCAGTGAAAGATGGCCGAACACCGGGGAGCTGTTTTTT. It codes for CASSERWPNTGELFF. The full variable domain, in which reference TRBV2 and TRBJ2-2 provide the parts outside the CDR3, is EPEVTQTPSHQVTQMGQEVILRCVPISNHLYFYWYRQILGQKVEFLVSFYNNEISEKSEIFDDQFSVERPDGSNFTLKIRSTKLEDSAMYFCASSERWPNTGELFFGEGSRLTVL.